This TCR beta chain is from a study of T cell repertoires in cytomegalovirus infection. Whole-study context: Alongside well-studied HLA-B-restricted CMV epitopes, recently identified HLA-C-restricted CMV epitopes were also used. CMV infection plus the matching HLA type was flagged by public TCR beta signatures.

MiXCR, applied by TCRdb to the reads, yields one record per CDR3 protein. The data contain roughly 990,000 distinct CDR3 sequences, around 31% of them seen just once; the ten biggest clones take up roughly 13%. V dropped 2 bases and J dropped 3 bases, with 7 bases sitting between them. Germline CDR1 MNHNS, CDR2 SASEGT. This CDR3 has 14 amino acids. This clonotype was seen only a few times. Its antigen is not identified. Study conclusions and caveats: There were HLA-C-restricted CMV-specific TCR beta clonotypes dominating the ex vivo response.

The source was cultured CD8+ T cells from PBMCs, collected from culture after CMV antigen stimulation. V gene TRBV6-1 combines with J gene TRBJ2-2; D gene uncertain. The TCR sequence derives from a human donor in good health (CMV status not recorded). Some clones in this sample may be carry-over from other donors' samples. This CDR3 is CASSEIRDTGELFF. DNA of the CDR3: TGTGCCAGCAGTGAAATCCGGGACACCGGGGAGCTGTTTTTT.